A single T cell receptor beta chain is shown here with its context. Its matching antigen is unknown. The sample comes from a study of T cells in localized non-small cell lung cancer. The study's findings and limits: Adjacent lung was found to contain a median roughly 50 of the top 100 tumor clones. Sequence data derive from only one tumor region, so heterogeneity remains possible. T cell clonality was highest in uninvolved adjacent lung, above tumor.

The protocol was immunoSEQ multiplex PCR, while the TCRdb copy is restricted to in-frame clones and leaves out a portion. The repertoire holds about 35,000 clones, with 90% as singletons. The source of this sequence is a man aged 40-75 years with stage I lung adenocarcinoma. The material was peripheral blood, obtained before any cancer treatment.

The CDR3 coding sequence is TGTGCCAGGTCGAAGGGGGCACTAGCGGGGGCCAACGTCCTGACTTTC. The encoded protein is CARSKGALAGANVLTF. This chain joins TRBV19 and TRBJ2-6; D may be TRBD1 or TRBD2 (7 bases each). This CDR3 has 16 residues. The V and J ends lost 9 bases and 4 bases respectively, with 19 bases between them. From germline, CDR1 is LNHDA and CDR2 SQIVND (reference sequence). Complete variable domain (other parts from reference TRBV19 and TRBJ2-6): DGGITQSPKYLFRKEGQNVTLSCEQNLNHDAMYWYRQDPGQGLRLIYYSQIVNDFQKGDIAEGYSVSREKKESFPLTVTSAQKNPTAFYLCARSKGALAGANVLTFGAGSRLTVL.